This T cell receptor (beta chain) emerged from a study of OX40 agonist ivuxolimab in advanced cancers. With regard to this clone: Other DNA sequences in the same sample also yield this CDR3.

Clones were read by immunoSEQ multiplex PCR, and TCRdb kept only the in-frame ones, dropping some. The sample includes more than 70,000 clones, 84% seen only once; the top ten take 0.44%. Trimming pared 0 bases from V and 6 bases from J, leaving 10 bases between. The CDR3 has 14 amino acids. From germline, CDR1 is SGDLS and CDR2 YYNGEE. The source of this sequence is an adult with an advanced solid tumor such as melanoma, head and neck, liver or kidney cancer. The specimen comprised CD4+ or CD8+ T cells sorted from blood, sampled in a trial of the OX40 agonist ivuxolimab. The chain is built from TRBV9 and TRBJ1-5, with D unresolved. This chain's CDR3 is CASSVDLGSQPQHF. The DNA of the CDR3 is TGTGCCAGCAGCGTAGATTTGGGGAGTCAGCCCCAGCATTTT.